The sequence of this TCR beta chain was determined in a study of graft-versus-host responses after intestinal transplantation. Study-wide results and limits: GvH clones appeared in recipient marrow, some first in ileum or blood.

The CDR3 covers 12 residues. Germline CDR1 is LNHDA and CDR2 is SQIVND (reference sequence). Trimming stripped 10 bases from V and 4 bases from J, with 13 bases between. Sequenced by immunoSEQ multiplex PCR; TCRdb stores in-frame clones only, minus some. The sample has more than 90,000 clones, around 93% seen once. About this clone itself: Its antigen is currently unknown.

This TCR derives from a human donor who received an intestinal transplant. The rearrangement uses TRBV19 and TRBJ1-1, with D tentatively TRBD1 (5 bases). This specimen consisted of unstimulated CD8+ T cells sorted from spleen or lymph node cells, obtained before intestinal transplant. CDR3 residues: CATQGTSTEAFF. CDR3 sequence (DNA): TGTGCCACTCAGGGTACCTCCACTGAAGCTTTCTTT.